This T cell receptor beta chain was captured in a study of shared clonotypes between healthy human individuals. Study details: Donors, aged 18 to 49, were two women and three men.

Regarding this clone: The antigen remains unidentified. At the DNA level, this CDR3 is encoded by other sequences in the same sample as well.

Naive CD8 cells lacked CD45RO and underwent positive selection for CCR7, leaving out terminally differentiated effector memory CD45RA+ cells. The assay was immunoSEQ multiplex PCR, and TCRdb's table has in-frame clones only and misses some. Of almost 700,000 clones in the sample, 92% were seen once. Study outcomes and limitations: Unshared clonotypes carried lower generation probabilities than those common to all four donors.

The CDR3 contains 15 residues. Germline V lookup: CDR1 MRHNA, CDR2 SNTAGT. With 0 bases removed from V and 1 base from J, the gap between germline ends came to 7 bases. The sample consisted of naive CD8+ T cells sorted from blood. This TCR came from a man aged 25-40 years in good health. The chain couples TRBV6-4 to TRBJ2-1; D is possibly TRBD2 (6 bases). The CDR3 spells CASSDSSGSYNEQFF. In DNA, the CDR3 is TGTGCCAGCAGTGACTCGAGCGGGTCCTACAATGAGCAGTTCTTC.